Reported below is one TCR beta chain. The V end was cut by 0 bases, the J end by 5 bases, with 11 bases between. The germline gives CDR1 SGHNT, CDR2 YENEEA. This CDR3 contains 15 residues. Original processing methods: Estimated nucleated cell counts came from reference gene primer amplification. The repertoire was sequenced with immunoSEQ multiplex PCR; TCRdb's copy has only in-frame clones and lacks some. V and J calls and clone size come straight from that table; D and trimming were deduced from the DNA. The table shows about 45,000 clones, with roughly three quarters occurring only once. This specimen belongs to a study of blood T cell repertoires in COVID-19. Looking at the study overall: Samples of COVID-19 (acute and convalescent) were obtained from the United States, Italy and Spain.

Sequencing input: peripheral blood. This TCR was sampled from a man aged 65 to 79 with acute or convalescent COVID-19. V is TRBV11-3 and J is TRBJ2-1, with D tentatively TRBD2 (6 bases). For the CDR3, the DNA is TGTGCCAGCAGCTTAGATCGGGGGTCACACAATGAGCAGTTCTTC. Translation: CASSLDRGSHNEQFF.